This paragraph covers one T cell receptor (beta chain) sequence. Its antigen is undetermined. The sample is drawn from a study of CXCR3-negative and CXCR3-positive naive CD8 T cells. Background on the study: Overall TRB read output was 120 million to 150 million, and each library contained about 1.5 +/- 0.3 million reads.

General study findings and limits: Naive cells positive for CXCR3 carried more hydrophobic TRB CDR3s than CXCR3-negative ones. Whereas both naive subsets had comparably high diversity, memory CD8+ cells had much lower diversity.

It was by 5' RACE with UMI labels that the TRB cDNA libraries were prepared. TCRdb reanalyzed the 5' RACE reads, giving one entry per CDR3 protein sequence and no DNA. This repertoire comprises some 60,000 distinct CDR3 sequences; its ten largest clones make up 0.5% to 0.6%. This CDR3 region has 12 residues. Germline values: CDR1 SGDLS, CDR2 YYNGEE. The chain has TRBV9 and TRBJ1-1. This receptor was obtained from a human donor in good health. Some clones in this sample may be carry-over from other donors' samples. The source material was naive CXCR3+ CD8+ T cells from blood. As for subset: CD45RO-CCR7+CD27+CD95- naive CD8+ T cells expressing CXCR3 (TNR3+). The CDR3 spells CASGGGTTEAFF.